What follows are 20 T cell receptor beta chains derived from one specimen sequenced in a study of shared clonotypes between healthy human individuals. Some clones are missing from TCRdb's copy, which holds only in-frame ones; the method was immunoSEQ multiplex PCR. Of more than 2 million clones detected, around 95% appear once; the ten largest clones hold around 0.13%. The sequencing input was naive CD4+ T cells sorted from blood. The subset is: CD45RA+ positively selected. These receptors were taken from a man between 18 and 35 years old in good health.

The rearrangement joins TRBV5-4 to TRBJ2-7; possibly TRBD2 for D (5 bases). Germline CDR1 SGHNT, CDR2 YYREEE (reference sequence). Deletions cut 1 base from V and 3 bases from J, with 14 bases between. This CDR3 comprises 15 residues. This CDR3 reads CASSLSGPGDYEQYF. For the CDR3, the DNA is TGTGCCAGCAGCTTGTCCGGGCCCGGGGACTACGAGCAGTACTTC.

J is TRBJ2-3 and V is TRBV20-1; D uncertain. This CDR3 has 11 amino acids. Germline V gene data show CDR1 as DFQATT and CDR2 as SNEGSKA (reference sequence). V lost 6 bases and J 4 bases, leaving 8 bases between the germline ends. CDR3 DNA sequence: TGCAGTGCGAAGATACCAGATACGCAGTATTTT. This gives the protein CSAKIPDTQYF.

The chain employs TRBV28 and TRBJ1-5, with no clear D. The ends were cut back, 2 bases at V and 4 bases at J, with 6 bases in the middle. CDR3 length equals 13 residues. Looked up from germline, CDR1 is MDHEN and CDR2 is SYDVKM. The CDR3 loop is CASSLQENQPQHF. The CDR3 DNA reads TGTGCCAGCAGTTTACAGGAAAATCAGCCCCAGCATTTT.

The chain joins TRBV19 to TRBJ2-7, with D unclear. Deletions cut 3 bases from V and 7 bases from J, with 19 bases between. The CDR3 loop spans 15 amino acids. The germline CDR1 and CDR2 sequences are LNHDA and SQIVND (reference sequence). CDR3 residues: CASSISGVAPVEQYF. CDR3 in DNA: TGTGCCAGTAGTATCTCTGGAGTCGCACCTGTGGAGCAGTACTTC.

The V gene is TRBV12-1, the J gene TRBJ2-2; the table's D gene call, TRBD1, was not cross checked with the DNA. TRBV12-1 is noted as a pseudogene. This CDR3 comprises 15 residues. CDR3 residues: CASSFETGNTGELFF. The CDR3, as DNA: TGTGCCAGCAGCTTTGAGACAGGGAACACCGGGGAGCTGTTTTTT.

CDR3 protein: CASSLVGTRGETQYF. The CDR3 DNA reads TGTGCCAGCAGCTTGGTTGGGACTAGAGGAGAGACCCAGTACTTC. V gene TRBV5-5 combines with J gene TRBJ2-5; 8 nucleotides match TRBD2. From germline, CDR1 is SGHKS and CDR2 YYEKEE (reference sequence). The trim removed 0 bases at V and 4 bases at J, leaving 5 bases unmatched. The length of the CDR3 is 15 residues.

The chain carries TRBV6-5 and TRBJ1-5, with D perhaps matching TRBD1 (6 bases). Trimming took 7 bases from V and 9 from J, leaving 19 bases between them. In germline, CDR1 is MNHEY, CDR2 SVGAGI. The CDR3 is 14 amino acids. CDR3 in amino acids: CASTPPGPGAPQHF. DNA for the CDR3: TGTGCCAGCACACCCCCGGGCCCGGGGGCGCCCCAGCATTTT.

The chain uses TRBV30 and TRBJ2-5; D not resolved. The CDR3 extends over 13 amino acids. Looked up from germline, CDR1 is GTSNPN and CDR2 is SVGIG (reference sequence). V was shortened by 1 base and J by 5 bases, with 11 bases between the two germline ends. CDR3 bases: TGTGCCTGGAGTGCCCAAACCCGGGAGACCCAGTACTTC. Residues: CAWSAQTRETQYF.

V usage is TRBV6-6 and J usage is TRBJ2-2, with a tentative D call TRBD1 (7 bases). Between the trimmed V and J ends, which lost 5 bases and 6 bases, there was a span of 13 bases. Germline V gives CDR1 MNHNY, CDR2 SVGAGI (reference sequence). The CDR3 runs to 14 residues. The CDR3: CASSQPRGAGELFF. CDR3 bases: TGTGCCAGCAGTCAACCCAGGGGGGCCGGGGAGCTGTTTTTT.

The rearrangement links TRBV6-5 to TRBJ2-1, with 7 bases matching TRBD1. The trim removed 4 bases at V and 4 bases at J, leaving 1 base unmatched. The germline CDR1 and CDR2 sequences are MNHEY and SVGAGI. This CDR3 comprises 13 residues. The CDR3 DNA sequence: TGTGCCAGCAGTTCGACAGGGTACAATGAGCAGTTCTTC. Translated: CASSSTGYNEQFF.

V and J are TRBV30 and TRBJ2-2; 7 bases are shared with TRBD2. CDR3 length: 16 amino acids. The germline gives CDR1 GTSNPN, CDR2 SVGIG (reference sequence). The V and J ends lost 5 bases and 2 bases, in that order; junction bases with no gene match: 11. This CDR3 is CAWDGRAVRNTGELFF. CDR3 DNA: TGTGCCTGGGATGGGAGGGCAGTGAGAAACACCGGGGAGCTGTTTTTT.

The chain carries TRBV6-5 and TRBJ1-6; 8 positions match TRBD1. This CDR3 region has 15 residues. Germline loops: CDR1 MNHEY, CDR2 SVGAGI. J lost 8 bases, V lost 5 bases, and 8 bases had no gene match. CDR3 sequence (DNA): TGTGCCAGCAGTATAAGCGGACAGGGCGATTCACCCCTCCACTTT. It yields the protein CASSISGQGDSPLHF.

The chain has TRBV30 and TRBJ1-3, with TRBD1 identical over 7 bases. Per the germline V gene, CDR1 is GTSNPN and CDR2 is SVGIG (reference sequence). The CDR3 contains 15 residues. Losses at the gene ends were 2 bases for V and 0 bases for J; bases not matched to a gene: 4. CDR3 sequence (DNA): TGTGCCTGGAGTCGGGGACAGTACTCTGGAAACACCATATATTTT. Amino acid sequence: CAWSRGQYSGNTIYF.

This clone was observed a single time. J is TRBJ2-3 and V is TRBV6-5; 7 nucleotides match TRBD1. Germline V gene data show CDR1 as MNHEY and CDR2 as SVGAGI. There are 16 residues in the CDR3. Unmatched junction bases numbered 14, after V lost 4 bases and J lost 7 bases. DNA for the CDR3: TGTGCCAGCAGTTTAGGACAGGCTCTGACAGTAAATACGCAGTATTTT. Translation: CASSLGQALTVNTQYF.

The CDR3 protein is CASSLFPDPSGNTIYF. CDR3 sequence (DNA): TGTGCCAGCAGTTTATTTCCAGACCCCTCTGGAAACACCATATATTTT. V usage is TRBV28 and J usage is TRBJ1-3; the D is unclear. Trimming removed 1 base from V and 0 bases from J, with 10 bases in between. Germline V lookup: CDR1 MDHEN, CDR2 SYDVKM. The CDR3 length is 16 residues. Using reference TRBV28 and TRBJ1-3 for the parts outside the CDR3, the full variable domain is DVKVTQSSRYLVKRTGEKVFLECVQDMDHENMFWYRQDPGLGLRLIYFSYDVKMKEKGDIPEGYSVSREKKERFSLILESASTNQTSMYLCASSLFPDPSGNTIYFGEGSWLTVV.

The V and J genes are TRBV6-5 and TRBJ2-5; 7 bases agree with TRBD1. V shed 5 bases, J shed 2 bases, and the junction held 5 bases outside the gene matches. CDR1 is MNHEY and CDR2 is SVGAGI in the germline V gene. This CDR3 region has 14 residues. The CDR3 protein is CASSRWGQQETQYF. The CDR3 DNA sequence: TGTGCCAGCAGTCGCTGGGGACAGCAAGAGACCCAGTACTTC.

The chain recombines TRBV5-3 with TRBJ2-7, with 9 nucleotides matching TRBD1. TRBV5-3 is sorted into the ORF group, with uncertain function. Trimming cost V 4 bases and J 5 bases; bases outside gene matches: 13. CDR3 length equals 16 residues. The CDR3 coding sequence is TGTGCCAGAAGCCAACGACAGGGGGTTAGTCCGGACGAGCAGTACTTC. It is translated as CARSQRQGVSPDEQYF.

The rearrangement links TRBV7-9 to TRBJ1-1; D remains unclear. CDR1 and CDR2 from the germline V gene are SEHNR and FQNEAQ (reference sequence). The CDR3 has 13 amino acids. V shed 2 bases and J shed 6 bases, with 10 bases lying between them. The CDR3 DNA reads TGTGCCAGCAGCTTATCGGTCCCGGCTGAAGCTTTCTTT. Its protein product is CASSLSVPAEAFF. The whole variable domain, remainder taken from reference TRBV7-9 and TRBJ1-1, is DTGVSQNPRHKITKRGQNVTFRCDPISEHNRLYWYRQTLGQGPEFLTYFQNEAQLEKSRLLSDRFSAERPKGSFSTLEIQRTEQGDSAMYLCASSLSVPAEAFFGQGTRLTVV.

This clone was recorded only once. The chain links TRBV27 to TRBJ2-7; TRBD1 matches at 9 bases. Trimming took 5 bases from V and 4 from J; bases not matched to a gene: 6. This CDR3 spans 14 amino acids. CDR1 and CDR2 from the germline V gene are MNHEY and SMNVEV (reference sequence). CDR3: CASSPGQGRYEQYF. The CDR3 DNA reads as TGTGCCAGCAGTCCGGGACAGGGTAGGTACGAGCAGTACTTC.

The chain links TRBV6-5 to TRBJ1-1, with a weak D call TRBD1 (5 bases). The V gene lost 7 bases and the J gene lost 1 base, with 10 bases spanning the gap. There are 13 residues in the CDR3. Germline V gene lookup returns CDR1 MNHEY and CDR2 SVGAGI. The CDR3: CASNPGPNTEAFF. Written as DNA, the CDR3 is TGTGCCAGCAACCCGGGGCCGAACACTGAAGCTTTCTTT.